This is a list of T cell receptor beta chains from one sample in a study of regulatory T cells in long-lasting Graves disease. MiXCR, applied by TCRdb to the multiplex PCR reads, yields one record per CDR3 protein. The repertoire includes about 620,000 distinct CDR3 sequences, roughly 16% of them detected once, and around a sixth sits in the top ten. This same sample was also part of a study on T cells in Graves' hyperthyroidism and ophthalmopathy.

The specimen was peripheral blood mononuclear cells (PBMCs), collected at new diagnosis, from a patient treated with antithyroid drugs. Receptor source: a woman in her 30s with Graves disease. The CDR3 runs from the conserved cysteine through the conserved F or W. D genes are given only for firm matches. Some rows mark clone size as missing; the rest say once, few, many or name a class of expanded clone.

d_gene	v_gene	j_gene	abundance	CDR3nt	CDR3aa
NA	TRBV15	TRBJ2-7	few	TGTGCCACCAGCAAGTCAGGGTACGAGCAGTACTTC	CATSKSGYEQYF
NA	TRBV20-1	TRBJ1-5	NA	TGCAGTGCAGTCCCGAGGCAGCTTAGCAATCAGCCCCAGCATTTT	CSAVPRQLSNQPQHF
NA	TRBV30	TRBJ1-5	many	TGTGCCTGGGGTGACTTGGACATAGCCGTTCTATCCAGTCAGCCCCAGCATTTT	CAWGDLDIAVLSSQPQHF
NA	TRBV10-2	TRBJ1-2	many	TGCGCCAGCAGTGAGGTTCGGAGCGGACTGGGGGGCTACACCTTC	CASSEVRSGLGGYTF
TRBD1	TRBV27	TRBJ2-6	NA	TGTGCCAGCTTTTCCCGGGACAGGGGTGTTTCTTCCGAGGCTGGGGCCAACGTCCTGACTTTC	CASFSRDRGVSSEAGANVLTF
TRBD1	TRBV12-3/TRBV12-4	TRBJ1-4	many	TGTGCCAGTAGGGGACAGTATAATGAAAAACTGTTTTTT	CASRGQYNEKLFF
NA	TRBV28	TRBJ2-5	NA	TGTGCCAGCAGTTTACTAAACGGCCCGGCGGGGACCCAGTACTTC	CASSLLNGPAGTQYF
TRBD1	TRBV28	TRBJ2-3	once	TGTGCCAGCAATACGGACAGGACCAGCACAGATACGCAGTATTTT	CASNTDRTSTDTQYF
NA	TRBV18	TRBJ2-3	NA	TGTGCCAGCTCCTTCGATGTAGGTGAAGATACGCAGTATTTT	CASSFDVGEDTQYF
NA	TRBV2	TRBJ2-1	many	TGTGCCAGCAGTGATATCGGGGATATAGAGCAGTTCTTC	CASSDIGDIEQFF
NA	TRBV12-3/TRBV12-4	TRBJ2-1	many	TGTGCCAGCCTCAGGGGGGACTACTACAATGAGCAGTTCTTC	CASLRGDYYNEQFF
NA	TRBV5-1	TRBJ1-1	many	TGCGCCAGCAGCTTGGTTTCAGACACTGAAGCTTTCTTT	CASSLVSDTEAFF
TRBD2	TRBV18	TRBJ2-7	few	TGTGCCAGCTCAAGACTAGCGGGAGCTCCCTACGAGCAGTACTTC	CASSRLAGAPYEQYF
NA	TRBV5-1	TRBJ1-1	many	TGCGCCAGCAGCTTGGTTTATTTAGACAGGAACACTGAAGCTTTCTTT	CASSLVYLDRNTEAFF
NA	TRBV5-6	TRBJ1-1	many	TGTGCCAGCCTCAGGGTCTCGTTGCACACTGAAGCTTTCTTT	CASLRVSLHTEAFF
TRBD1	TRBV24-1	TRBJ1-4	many	TGTGCCACCAGAGGGACAGGGGAAAAACTGTTTTTT	CATRGTGEKLFF
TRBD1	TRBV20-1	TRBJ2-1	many	TGCAGTGTGACAGGGGGCAATGAGCAGTTCTTC	CSVTGGNEQFF
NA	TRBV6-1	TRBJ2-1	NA	TGTGCCAGCACGGGTTACTCCTACAATGAGCAGTTCTTC	CASTGYSYNEQFF
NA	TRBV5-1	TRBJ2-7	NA	TGCGCCAGCGGAAACGCAGGGGTCGAATCCTACGAGCAGTACTTC	CASGNAGVESYEQYF
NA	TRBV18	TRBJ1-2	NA	TGTGCCAGCTCACAAACAGACAGCCAATATGGCTACACCTTC	CASSQTDSQYGYTF
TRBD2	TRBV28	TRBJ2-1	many	TGTGCCAGCAGTCCGGCGGGGGGACTCTCCTACAATGAGCAGTTCTTC	CASSPAGGLSYNEQFF
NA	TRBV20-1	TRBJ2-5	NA	TGCAGTGCTAGGTTGACTTCGGAGACCCAGTACTTC	CSARLTSETQYF
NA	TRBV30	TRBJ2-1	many	TGTGCCTGGAGTGTAACACGTGAGCAGTTCTTC	CAWSVTREQFF
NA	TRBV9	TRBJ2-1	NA	TGTGCCAGCAGCGTAGGGGCAGGGGTCTACAATGAGCAGTTCTTC	CASSVGAGVYNEQFF
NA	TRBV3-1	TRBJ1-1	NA	TGTGCCAGCAGCCAAGTCGCGGGGGTCAGTGAAGCTTTCTTT	CASSQVAGVSEAFF
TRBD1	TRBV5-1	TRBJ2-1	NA	TGCGCCAGCAGCCGCGAACTACAGGGGGTTGAGCAGTTCTTC	CASSRELQGVEQFF
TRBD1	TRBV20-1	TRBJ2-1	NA	TGCAGTGCTAGTGCTCGGACAGGGGTGAACAATGAGCAGTTCTTC	CSASARTGVNNEQFF
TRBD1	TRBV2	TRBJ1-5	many	TGTGCCAGCAGCTTGACAGGGGGAGAACAGCCCCAGCATTTT	CASSLTGGEQPQHF
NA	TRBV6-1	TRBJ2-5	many	TGTGCCAGCAGCCTACAGACAGAGCAAGAGACCCAGTACTTC	CASSLQTEQETQYF
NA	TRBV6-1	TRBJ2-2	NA	TGTGCCAGCACTAAAGCTCGGGTTCTAGTTCCAGGGGAGCTGTTTTTT	CASTKARVLVPGELFF
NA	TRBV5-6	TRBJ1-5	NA	TGTGCCAGCAGCTACGGCAGGGCCAATCAGCCCCAGCATTTT	CASSYGRANQPQHF
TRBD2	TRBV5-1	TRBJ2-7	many	TGCGCCAGCAGCTTGGAGACTAGCGGGAGTCCTGTCTACGAGCAGTACTTC	CASSLETSGSPVYEQYF
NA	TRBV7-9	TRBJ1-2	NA	TGTGCCAGCAGTCCAGTATATGGCTACACCTTC	CASSPVYGYTF